This TCR beta chain was captured in a study of response to subunit inactivated influenza vaccine. V lost 1 base to trimming and J lost 7 bases; unmatched junction nucleotides: 12. The CDR3 consists of 16 residues. Germline loops: CDR1 SGHTA, CDR2 FQGNSA. Each CDR3 protein is one row after TCRdb ran MiXCR on the RT-PCR reads. The sample consists of more than 600,000 distinct CDR3 sequences, less than 20% of them appearing once. General study points: Researchers suggested that each seasonal influenza vaccination recruits few new T cells.

This clonotype was seen more than once but under ten times. The target antigen is unknown. The sequenced sample was PBMCs from blood, obtained more than 4 days after vaccination. This clonotype was sampled from a man aged 50 to 60 who received an inactivated influenza vaccine. The chain couples TRBV7-2 to TRBJ2-7; 8 bases match TRBD2. The CDR3 sequence: CASSLVFGGGLKEQYF. CDR3 in DNA: TGTGCCAGCAGCTTAGTGTTCGGGGGGGGCCTGAAAGAGCAGTACTTC.